The TCR beta chain described here comes from a study of molecular identifiers for immune sequencing clone quantification. TCR libraries were built in bulk with a published protocol and specific TCR primers. TCRdb passed the PCR reads through MiXCR, listing each CDR3 protein once. The table has about half a million distinct CDR3 sequences, over 20% seen once. A remark on this clonotype: As yet, its antigen is unknown.

V shed 3 bases, J shed 7 bases, and the junction held 10 bases outside the gene matches. The germline V gene encodes CDR1 SGDLS and CDR2 YYNGEE. This CDR3 is built from 16 residues. Libraries of naive CD8 cells were prepared from around 20,000 to 1,000,000 sorted cells using 10%, 30% or 50% RNA. The study's findings and limits: Clonotypes surpassing 20 RNA copies contained over 99% of effector molecules, versus under 1% in naive cells. Sizes of clones that are highly expanded could be underestimated (if identical TCR molecules share a barcode).

This sequence joins TRBV9 and TRBJ2-1; 10 positions match TRBD2. The TCR comes from a human donor in good health. Some libraries in this study had Jurkat cell RNA spiked in. Material for sequencing was naive CD8+ T cells from blood, with Jurkat cell RNA spiked in. Noted subset: FACS-sorted CD8+CD4-CCR7+CD45RA+ naive T cells. CDR3 residues: CASSEAQRGGSNEQFF. In nucleotides, the CDR3 is TGTGCCAGCAGCGAAGCCCAGCGGGGGGGCTCGAATGAGCAGTTCTTC.